The 30 T cell receptor beta chains given below trace back to one sample, sequenced in a study of Graves' ophthalmopathy and Graves' hyperthyroidism. CDR3 regions of TCR beta were amplified from RNA transcripts. RT-PCR in the first round used HTBI primers; a second-round multiplex PCR followed. MiXCR, run by TCRdb on the multiplex PCR reads, gives a single entry per CDR3 protein. The sample has hundreds of thousands of distinct CDR3 sequences, just over 40% seen once; the top ten hold 3.3%. The source material was peripheral blood. The receptor set was obtained from an adult man with Graves' ophthalmopathy.

The chain is built from TRBV25-1 and TRBJ1-6, with no clear D. The germline CDR1 and CDR2 sequences are MGHDK and SYGVNS. This CDR3 has 14 amino acids. Trimming stripped 6 bases from V and 3 bases from J, with 9 bases between. As DNA, the CDR3 is TGTGCCAGCAGAGATTGGGACTATAATTCACCCCTCCACTTT. It specifies CASRDWDYNSPLHF.

Of note for this clonotype: A much larger clone lies one base from this, so it may be a read error. CDR3 protein: CASSLASQGSYGYTF. DNA of the CDR3: TGCGCCAGCAGCTTGGCCTCGCAGGGAAGCTATGGCTACACCTTC. J is TRBJ1-2 and V is TRBV5-1; D possibly corresponds to TRBD1 (5 bases). CDR1 and CDR2 (germline): SGHRS, YFSETQ. The germline V and J ends were trimmed by 0 bases and 4 bases, with 13 bases remaining between them. The CDR3 loop spans 15 amino acids. Supplemented by reference TRBV5-1 and TRBJ1-2, the full variable domain reads KAGVTQTPRYLIKTRGQQVTLSCSPISGHRSVSWYQQTPGQGLQFLFEYFSETQRNKGNFPGRFSGRQFSNSRSEMNVSTLELGDSALYLCASSLASQGSYGYTFGSGTRLTVV.

This clonotype was observed a few times. The gene calls are TRBV7-9 and TRBJ1-2, with D tentatively TRBD1 (6 bases). The CDR3 is 16 amino acids. Germline CDR1 reads SEHNR; CDR2 reads FQNEAQ (reference sequence). Trimming removed 1 base from V and 7 bases from J, with 19 bases in between. Written as DNA, the CDR3 is TGTGCCAGCAGCTTAGGACAGGAGATCCCTCGAGGTGGCTACACCTTC. Translating gives CASSLGQEIPRGGYTF. Based on the CDR3 plus reference TRBV7-9 and TRBJ1-2, the full variable domain is DTGVSQNPRHKITKRGQNVTFRCDPISEHNRLYWYRQTLGQGPEFLTYFQNEAQLEKSRLLSDRFSAERPKGSFSTLEIQRTEQGDSAMYLCASSLGQEIPRGGYTFGSGTRLTVV.

This clonotype was detected once. Sequence at one end of the junction differs from germline and may be a read error. V is TRBV10-3 and J is TRBJ2-7; D uncertain. Germline CDR1 reads ENHRY; CDR2 reads SYGVKD. CDR3 size: 13 residues. The CDR3 protein is CASSYSHNYEQYF. DNA for the CDR3: TGTGCCAGCAGTTACTCGCACAACTACGAGCAGTACTTC.

Comment on this clonotype: Possible read error: a much larger clone is one base away. This chain's CDR3 is CASSHRDRYTYNSPLHF. The CDR3 bases are TGTGCCAGTAGTCACAGGGATCGGTACACCTATAATTCACCCCTCCACTTT. The chain carries TRBV19 and TRBJ1-6; D is perhaps TRBD1 (6 bases). The V and J ends lost 5 bases and 2 bases respectively, with 16 bases between them. The CDR3 has 17 residues. Germline V CDR1 and CDR2: LNHDA, SQIVND (reference sequence).

This clonotype was seen many times. The CDR3: CASSRDNQPQHF. The CDR3 DNA reads as TGTGCCAGCAGCCGGGACAATCAGCCCCAGCATTTT. V and J are TRBV7-2 and TRBJ1-5; D not resolved. The CDR3 contains 12 residues. V was pared by 5 bases and J by 3 bases, with 5 bases between. Germline assignment: CDR1 SGHTA and CDR2 FQGNSA. Drawing the rest from reference TRBV7-2 and TRBJ1-5, the complete variable domain is GAGVSQSPSNKVTEKGKDVELRCDPISGHTALYWYRQSLGQGLEFLIYFQGNSAPDKSGLPSDRFSAERTGGSVSTLTIQRTQQEDSAVYLCASSRDNQPQHFGDGTRLSIL.

Notes on this clonotype: This sequence may be a read error, since a much larger clone differs from it by one base. The genes are TRBV9 and TRBJ1-3, with D maybe TRBD1 (5 bases). V lost 1 base, J lost 4 bases, and 12 bases lay in between. The germline gives CDR1 SGDLS, CDR2 YYNGEE. This CDR3 is 15 amino acids long. The CDR3 DNA reads TGTGCCAGCAGCGTATCCGGGACGGCGGGAAACACCATATATTTT. Translating gives CASSVSGTAGNTIYF.

This rearrangement joins TRBV7-2 to TRBJ1-3, with a possible D match to TRBD1 (6 bases). Germline V gives CDR1 SGHTA, CDR2 FQGNSA. The V and J ends lost 0 bases and 4 bases respectively, with 13 bases between them. This CDR3 spans 16 amino acids. The CDR3 sequence is CASSLADWGHGNTIYF. The CDR3 nucleotides are TGTGCCAGCAGCTTAGCGGATTGGGGGCACGGAAACACCATATATTTT. Full variable domain (missing parts from reference TRBV7-2 and TRBJ1-3): GAGVSQSPSNKVTEKGKDVELRCDPISGHTALYWYRQSLGQGLEFLIYFQGNSAPDKSGLPSDRFSAERTGGSVSTLTIQRTQQEDSAVYLCASSLADWGHGNTIYFGEGSWLTVV.

This clonotype has at least ten counts. The rearrangement uses TRBV20-1 and TRBJ2-7; 7 positions match TRBD2. Germline V lookup: CDR1 DFQATT, CDR2 SNEGSKA (reference sequence). Trimming took 3 bases from V and 0 from J; bases not matched to a gene: 2. The CDR3 consists of 13 residues. The CDR3 DNA is TGCAGTGCTAGCGGGAGGTCCTCCTACGAGCAGTACTTC. Protein product: CSASGRSSYEQYF.

In regard to this clonotype: This may stem from a read error, because a much larger clone lies one nucleotide away. The rearrangement joins TRBV24-1 to TRBJ2-7; TRBD2 agrees at 12 bases. From germline, CDR1 is KGHDR and CDR2 SFDVKD. This CDR3 is 17 amino acids long. The CDR3 DNA sequence: TGTGCCATCAGTGCCCCCCGCGCTAGCGGGAGGGGGTACGAGCAGTACTTC. Translating it yields CAISAPRASGRGYEQYF.

This clonotype has a handful of counts. This chain links TRBV13 with TRBJ1-3; perhaps TRBD1 as D (6 bases). Trimming left V 1 base short and J 4 bases short, with 14 bases between. This CDR3 is built from 16 residues. Germline CDR1 PRHDT, CDR2 FYEKMQ (reference sequence). The CDR3 DNA sequence: TGTGCCAGCAGCTTAGCGCCGGGGGCGCAGGGAAACACCATATATTTT. It translates to CASSLAPGAQGNTIYF.

This rearrangement joins TRBV5-6 to TRBJ2-3, with unresolved D. The V and J ends lost 4 bases and 6 bases respectively, with 12 bases between them. Germline V gene lookup returns CDR1 SGHDT and CDR2 YYEEEE. This CDR3 spans 13 amino acids. CDR3 region: CASSPPARDTQYF. CDR3 bases: TGTGCCAGCAGCCCCCCGGCTCGGGATACGCAGTATTTT.

Many counts were recorded for this clonotype. In DNA form, the CDR3 reads TGTGCCAGCTTGGGGGGAGGGAATGGCTACACCTTC. This encodes CASLGGGNGYTF. The rearrangement uses TRBV6-6 and TRBJ1-2; D may be TRBD1 (5 bases). Germline V gives CDR1 MNHNY, CDR2 SVGAGI (reference sequence). Trimming took 8 bases from V and 6 from J, leaving 13 bases between them. The CDR3 totals 12 residues.

The chain is built from TRBV29-1 and TRBJ2-5, with 9 bases fitting TRBD1. In germline, CDR1 is SQVTM, CDR2 ANQGSEA. The V segment lost 4 bases and the J segment 2 bases; nucleotides outside the gene matches: 5. This CDR3 contains 14 residues. The CDR3 DNA reads TGCAGCGTTGCCGGGACAGGGAGACAAGAGACCCAGTACTTC. This gives the protein CSVAGTGRQETQYF.

This clonotype was detected only a few times. The CDR3 loop is CASSDPDRNGLAGRVETQYF. CDR3 nucleotides: TGTGCCAGTAGTGACCCCGATCGAAACGGACTAGCGGGAAGGGTGGAGACCCAGTACTTC. V is TRBV19 and J is TRBJ2-5; TRBD2 aligns across 12 bases. Germline V gives CDR1 LNHDA, CDR2 SQIVND (reference sequence). This CDR3 region has 20 residues. V lost 5 bases and J lost 5; bases outside the gene matches: 21.

The chain employs TRBV19 and TRBJ2-2, with 9 nucleotides matching TRBD2. Germline trimming cut 7 bases from V and 2 bases from J; bases unmatched to any gene: 8. Germline values: CDR1 LNHDA, CDR2 SQIVND (reference sequence). The CDR3 has 16 residues. This CDR3 is CASNSGSGRNTGELFF. The CDR3 coding sequence is TGTGCCAGTAATAGCGGGAGCGGAAGAAACACCGGGGAGCTGTTTTTT.

In this sample, this clonotype turned up many times. The rearrangement joins TRBV7-2 to TRBJ2-7; either TRBD1 or TRBD2 may fit D (6 bases each). The CDR3 contains 14 residues. Germline lookup yields CDR1 SGHTA and CDR2 FQGNSA. V was shortened by 2 bases and J by 3 bases, with 11 bases between the two germline ends. The CDR3 sequence: CASSLPGAGYEQYF. CDR3 DNA: TGTGCCAGCAGCTTACCGGGGGCTGGCTACGAGCAGTACTTC.

The sample holds many counts of this clonotype. The chain couples TRBV19 to TRBJ2-7; tentative D call: TRBD1 (5 bases). The CDR3 covers 15 residues. Germline values: CDR1 LNHDA, CDR2 SQIVND (reference sequence). Trimming took 0 bases from V and 6 from J, leaving 15 bases between them. The CDR3 here is CASSIDGQGSAEQYF. CDR3 nucleotide sequence: TGTGCCAGTAGTATAGATGGGCAGGGAAGTGCCGAGCAGTACTTC.

About this clonotype itself: A much larger clone sits a single nucleotide away, making a read error possible. The gene calls are TRBV19 and TRBJ1-2; TRBD1 agrees at 9 bases. The CDR3 length is 14 residues. The germline gives CDR1 LNHDA, CDR2 SQIVND (reference sequence). The CDR3 DNA reads TGTGCCAGTACCCAGGACAGGGGAGCCTATGGCTACGCCTTC. Translated, it gives CASTQDRGAYGYAF.

This clonotype was observed many times. This chain connects TRBV7-9 to TRBJ1-1; no definite D call. This CDR3 is 16 amino acids long. Trimming pared 2 bases from V and 3 bases from J, leaving 16 bases between. The germline gives CDR1 SEHNR, CDR2 FQNEAQ (reference sequence). DNA for the CDR3: TGTGCCAGCAGCTTACTCCGTACTCTTAGGGACACTGAAGCTTTCTTT. Translating gives CASSLLRTLRDTEAFF.

This clonotype appeared a single time. A read error may explain this, as a much larger clone is one base away. A read error is likely, as this CDR3 ends without the conserved phenylalanine or tryptophan. The chain couples TRBV25-1 to TRBJ2-7; the match to TRBD1 covers 10 bases. V gave up 5 bases and J gave up 4 bases; unmatched junction bases: 8. Germline CDR1 reads MGHDK; CDR2 reads SYGVNS. CDR3 length: 15 amino acids. The CDR3 DNA reads as TGTGCCAGCAGTTTACTTCAGGACAGGGGGTACGAGCAGTACCTC. Protein sequence: CASSLLQDRGYEQYL.

This clonotype was counted ten times or more. The genes are TRBV6-2 or TRBV6-3 and TRBJ1-2, with D hard to call. Trimming cost V 2 bases and J 2 bases, with 12 bases left between them. Germline-derived CDR1 and CDR2 are MNHEY and SVGEGT. This CDR3 is 15 amino acids long. The DNA of the CDR3 is TGTGCCAGCAGTTACATCGGAGGGTCCAACTATGGCTACACCTTC. Translated: CASSYIGGSNYGYTF.

To note about this clonotype: One end of the junction varies from germline; a read error may be responsible. V and J are TRBV7-2 and TRBJ2-1; 8 bases match TRBD2. CDR3 length equals 15 residues. The germline V gene has CDR1 SGHTA and CDR2 FQGNSA. Here the CDR3 reads CASSLAAGVGNEQLF. The CDR3 region has the DNA TGTGCCAGCAGCTTAGCAGCGGGAGTTGGGAATGAGCAGCTCTTC.

At least ten counts were recorded for this clonotype. The DNA for the CDR3 is TGCAGTGCTAGCGGGCCGCAAAACACTGAAGCTTTCTTT. It codes for CSASGPQNTEAFF. The V and J genes are TRBV20-1 and TRBJ1-1; D ambiguous. Germline CDR1 DFQATT, CDR2 SNEGSKA (reference sequence). Trimming shortened V by 3 bases and J by 2 bases, and 10 bases separated the two germline ends. This CDR3 region has 13 residues.

This clonotype was observed at least ten times. The chain combines TRBV2 with TRBJ1-2; D may be TRBD1 (5 bases). V was cut by 6 bases and J by 2 bases, with 13 bases left in between. CDR3 length: 14 residues. The germline gives CDR1 SNHLY, CDR2 FYNNEI. The CDR3 DNA reads TGTGCCAGCAGCCCTCAGGGTGGGAACTATGGCTACACCTTC. Amino acids: CASSPQGGNYGYTF.

J is TRBJ1-2 and V is TRBV7-9; TRBD1 matches 9 bases. The CDR3 loop spans 15 amino acids. Trimming at V came to 4 bases and at J to 5 bases, leaving 8 bases not matched to a gene. Germline loops: CDR1 SEHNR, CDR2 FQNEAQ (reference sequence). The CDR3 region is CASSSLAGQGYGYTF. The CDR3 DNA is TGTGCCAGCAGCTCCTTAGCGGGACAGGGATATGGCTACACCTTC.

This clonotype showed up just a few times. The CDR3 here is CASSNGDGELFF. The CDR3 DNA is TGTGCCAGCAGCAATGGGGATGGGGAGCTGTTTTTT. This chain joins TRBV7-2 and TRBJ2-2, with D unclear. The CDR3 is 12 amino acids. Trimming shortened V by 5 bases and J by 8 bases, and 9 bases separated the two germline ends. Germline V lookup: CDR1 SGHTA, CDR2 FQGNSA.

This clonotype occurred many times. The chain couples TRBV11-2 to TRBJ2-2; D is undetermined. The germline gives CDR1 SGHAT, CDR2 FQNNGV. CDR3 length: 11 residues. The germline V and J ends were trimmed by 8 bases and 4 bases, with 5 bases remaining between them. The CDR3 loop reads CASAPTGELFF. The CDR3 nucleotides are TGTGCCAGCGCCCCCACCGGGGAGCTGTTTTTT.

This clonotype was seen repeatedly, ten times or more. The chain uses TRBV7-9 and TRBJ2-5; the match to TRBD1 covers 8 bases. With V trimmed by 5 bases and J by 3 bases, 11 bases remained unmatched. Germline V gives CDR1 SEHNR, CDR2 FQNEAQ (reference sequence). The CDR3 is 16 amino acids. The CDR3 loop reads CASSLPSTGAKETQYF. CDR3 nucleotide sequence: TGTGCCAGCAGCCTACCCTCGACAGGGGCTAAAGAGACCCAGTACTTC.

This clonotype has more than one count but fewer than ten. V is TRBV11-2 and J is TRBJ2-7, with TRBD1 matching over 9 bases. This CDR3 region has 16 residues. Looked up from germline, CDR1 is SGHAT and CDR2 is FQNNGV. Trimming cost V 1 base and J 4 bases; bases outside gene matches: 8. The CDR3 region is CASSLAPDRGLYEQYF. CDR3 DNA sequence: TGTGCCAGCAGCTTAGCCCCGGACAGGGGACTTTACGAGCAGTACTTC.